This passage covers 9 T cell receptor beta chains from one sample sequenced in a study of T cell repertoires in cytomegalovirus infection. TCRdb re-called the reads through MiXCR, storing one row per CDR3 protein. The table has approximately 97,000 distinct CDR3 sequences, 15% to 20% seen once; the top ten hold approximately 7.9%. Sample: PBMCs. These receptor sequences come from a human donor in good health (CMV status not recorded). Some clones in this sample may be carry-over from other donors' samples.

This sequence joins TRBV6-8 and TRBJ2-1; D unresolved. Trimming stripped 4 bases from V and 7 bases from J, with 8 bases between. This CDR3 has 12 amino acids. Germline V gives CDR1 MNHGY, CDR2 SAAAGT. The CDR3 spells CASSSTMNEQFF. In DNA, the CDR3 is TGTGCCAGCAGTTCAACCATGAATGAGCAGTTCTTC.

This clonotype was recorded many times. This rearrangement joins TRBV7-2 to TRBJ2-5; 8 nucleotides align to TRBD2. The V gene's germline CDR1 is SGHTA and CDR2 FQGNSA. CDR3 length: 15 amino acids. The trim removed 1 base at V and 3 bases at J, leaving 4 bases unmatched. In DNA form, the CDR3 reads TGTGCCAGCAGCTTAGGACTAGCGTGGGAAGAGACCCAGTACTTC. Its protein product is CASSLGLAWEETQYF.

Comments on this clonotype: A much more abundant neighbour one base away suggests this may be a read error. The gene calls are TRBV5-1 and TRBJ2-5; D not resolved. Germline values: CDR1 SGHRS, CDR2 YFSETQ. The CDR3 extends over 13 amino acids. The CDR3 loop is CANSSDLAETQYF. In DNA, the CDR3 is TGCGCCAACAGCTCGGACCTGGCAGAGACCCAGTACTTC. Full variable domain (outside the CDR3, taken from reference TRBV5-1 and TRBJ2-5): KAGVTQTPRYLIKTRGQQVTLSCSPISGHRSVSWYQQTPGQGLQFLFEYFSETQRNKGNFPGRFSGRQFSNSRSEMNVSTLELGDSALYLCANSSDLAETQYFGPGTRLLVL.

The chain uses TRBV12-5 and TRBJ1-1; D gene ambiguous. The germline V and J ends were trimmed by 2 bases and 1 base, with 8 bases remaining between them. The length of the CDR3 is 14 residues. Germline V lookup: CDR1 LGHNT, CDR2 FRNRAP. CDR3 amino acids: CASGLWAANTEAFF. In DNA, the CDR3 is TGTGCTAGTGGTTTGTGGGCGGCGAACACTGAAGCTTTCTTT.

This clonotype occurred a few times. This chain connects TRBV6-2 or TRBV6-3 to TRBJ2-1, with TRBD2 identical over 8 bases. Germline V CDR1 and CDR2: MNHEY, SVGEGT. V dropped 5 bases and J dropped 11; count of bases not matched to a gene: 11. This CDR3 has 14 residues. The CDR3 loop reads CASSRGGGPLKQFF. CDR3 bases: TGTGCCAGCAGTCGGGGGGGGGGGCCGCTAAAGCAGTTCTTC.

This clonotype was detected many times. This chain joins TRBV6-1 and TRBJ2-1; 11 nucleotides line up with TRBD2. Germline V gene sequence: CDR1 MNHNS, CDR2 SASEGT. The trim removed 9 bases at V and 2 bases at J, leaving 3 bases unmatched. This CDR3 spans 14 amino acids. The CDR3 DNA sequence: TGTGCCAGTTTAGCGGGGGGGCCCTACAATGAGCAGTTCTTC. Residues: CASLAGGPYNEQFF.

Ten or more counts support this clonotype. The J gene is TRBJ2-3, the V gene TRBV7-2; a possible D gene is TRBD1 (8 bases). Germline assignment: CDR1 SGHTA and CDR2 FQGNSA. Trimming left V 1 base short and J 5 bases short, with 10 bases between. CDR3 length: 14 residues. CDR3 in DNA: TGTGCCAGCAGCTTAGACAGGGGGGGAGATACGCAGTATTTT. The encoded protein is CASSLDRGGDTQYF.

This clonotype was counted at least ten times. This rearrangement joins TRBV7-8 to TRBJ2-1; 12 bases are a match to TRBD2. Unmatched junction bases numbered 5, after V lost 1 base and J lost 7 bases. CDR1 and CDR2 from the germline V gene are SGHVS and FQNEAQ. This CDR3 has 16 amino acids. The chain's CDR3 is CASSLVHLAGGNEQFF. CDR3 DNA: TGTGCCAGCAGCTTAGTTCACCTAGCGGGGGGGAATGAGCAGTTCTTC.

This clonotype was found many times. V gene TRBV7-9 combines with J gene TRBJ1-1, with TRBD1 as a possible D gene (6 bases). The CDR3 is 14 amino acids. In germline, CDR1 is SEHNR, CDR2 FQNEAQ (reference sequence). Trimming pared 5 bases from V and 1 base from J, leaving 11 bases between. DNA for the CDR3: TGTGCCAGCAGCGGATGGGACAAGAACACTGAAGCTTTCTTT. Residues: CASSGWDKNTEAFF.